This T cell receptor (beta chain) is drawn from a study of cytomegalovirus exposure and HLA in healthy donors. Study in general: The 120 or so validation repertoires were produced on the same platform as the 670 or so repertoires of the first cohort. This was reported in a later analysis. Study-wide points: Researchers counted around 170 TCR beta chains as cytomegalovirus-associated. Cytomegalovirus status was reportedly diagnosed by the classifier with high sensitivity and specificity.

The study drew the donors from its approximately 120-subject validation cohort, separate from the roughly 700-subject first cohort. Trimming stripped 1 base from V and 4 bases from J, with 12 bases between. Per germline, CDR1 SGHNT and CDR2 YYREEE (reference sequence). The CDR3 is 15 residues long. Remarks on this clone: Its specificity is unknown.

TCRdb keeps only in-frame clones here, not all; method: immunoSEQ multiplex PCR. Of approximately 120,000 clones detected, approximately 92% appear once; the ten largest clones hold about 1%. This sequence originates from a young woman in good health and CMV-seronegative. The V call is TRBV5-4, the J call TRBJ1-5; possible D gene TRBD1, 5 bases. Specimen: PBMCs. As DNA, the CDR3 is TGTGCCAGCAGCTTGAAAGGGGCTACGAATCAGCCCCAGCATTTT. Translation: CASSLKGATNQPQHF.